Sequencing of this TCR beta chain was carried out in a study of cytomegalovirus exposure and HLA in healthy donors. Sequenced by immunoSEQ multiplex PCR; TCRdb stores in-frame clones only, minus some. The repertoire holds roughly 56,000 clones, with roughly nine tenths as singletons. This clone was counted once. From germline, CDR1 is LGHNT and CDR2 FRNRAP. The CDR3 has 13 amino acids. Trimming removed 11 bases from V and 3 bases from J, with 14 bases in between. The sequencing input was PBMCs. This receptor was taken from a woman younger than 35 in good health and CMV-seronegative. J is TRBJ1-3 and V is TRBV12-5; D uncertain. CDR3 nucleotides: TGTGCTTCCCGCGCGGGAGTTGGAAACACCATATATTTT. Its translation: CASRAGVGNTIYF.